This T cell receptor (beta chain) was captured in a study of Graves' ophthalmopathy and Graves' hyperthyroidism. This clonotype turned up a few times. RNA transcripts served as template for amplifying TCR beta CDR3 sequences. First-round RT-PCR employed HTBI primers, with a second-round multiplex PCR after it. TCRdb processed the multiplex PCR reads anew with MiXCR; each CDR3 protein has one entry. The sample includes about 1.1 million distinct CDR3 sequences, about 38% of them seen just once. V shed 5 bases and J shed 1 base, with 9 bases lying between them. The germline V gene encodes CDR1 SNHLY and CDR2 FYNNEI. This CDR3 has 15 residues.

V usage is TRBV2 and J usage is TRBJ2-6; unclear D gene. The sequence was obtained from an adult man with Graves' hyperthyroidism. The sample was peripheral blood or thyroid tissue (not recorded which). CDR3 loop: CASSPIVSGANVLTF. The CDR3 DNA reads TGTGCCAGCAGTCCAATTGTTTCTGGGGCCAACGTCCTGACTTTC.